The 29 T cell receptor beta chains below were found in one sample sequenced in a study of identical twins. TCRdb re-derived calls from the 5' RACE reads in MiXCR, one entry per CDR3 protein. The repertoire has a few hundred thousand distinct CDR3 sequences, around 9.7% of them found once; the top ten carry about 7.1%. In addition, the sample was reused for a study of yellow fever vaccine responses in identical twins.

What was sequenced was CD8+ T cells sorted from blood. The source of these receptors is a woman under 30 in good health.

There are a few counts of this clonotype. The chain joins TRBV20-1 to TRBJ1-2; the match to TRBD1 covers 8 bases. With V trimmed by 7 bases and J by 2 bases, 9 bases remained unmatched. The CDR3 has 14 residues. Germline-derived CDR1 and CDR2 are DFQATT and SNEGSKA (reference sequence). DNA of the CDR3: TGCAGTGATTTAGGGACAGGACGAAACTATGGCTACACCTTC. It is translated as CSDLGTGRNYGYTF.

This chain uses TRBV27 with TRBJ2-7; D is unresolved. Germline lookup yields CDR1 MNHEY and CDR2 SMNVEV (reference sequence). V was clipped by 6 bases and J by 0 bases, with 12 bases between them. There are 14 residues in the CDR3. The CDR3 spells CASSRGSLSYEQYF. The CDR3 DNA reads TGTGCCAGCAGCCGAGGAAGCCTCTCCTACGAGCAGTACTTC.

The sample holds a few counts of this clonotype. V usage is TRBV4-3 and J usage is TRBJ2-2; 9 nucleotides match TRBD2. Unmatched junction bases numbered 4, after V lost 0 bases and J lost 2 bases. CDR1 is LGHNA, CDR2 YSLEER, per germline. The CDR3 is made up of 17 amino acids. CDR3 sequence: CASSQEIAGANTGELFF. Here the CDR3 DNA reads TGCGCCAGCAGCCAAGAAATAGCGGGGGCCAACACCGGGGAGCTGTTTTTT.

The chain couples TRBV11-3 to TRBJ2-3; perhaps D is TRBD1 or TRBD2 (5 bases each). V shed 5 bases and J shed 1 base, with 19 bases lying between them. Germline loops: CDR1 SGHNT, CDR2 YENEEA. The CDR3 loop spans 17 amino acids. CDR3 DNA: TGTGCCAGCAGCGGGAGAAGGGGCACGTTTGGCACAGATACGCAGTATTTT. Translation gives CASSGRRGTFGTDTQYF.

Many counts were recorded for this clonotype. CDR3 amino acids: CASSSPSGNGGDTQYF. CDR3 nucleotides: TGTGCCAGCAGCTCCCCTAGCGGGAATGGAGGAGATACGCAGTATTTT. The rearrangement uses TRBV7-8 and TRBJ2-3; 9 bases map to TRBD2. V shed 4 bases, J shed 5 bases, and the junction held 10 bases outside the gene matches. This CDR3 is built from 16 residues. CDR1 SGHVS and CDR2 FQNEAQ come from the germline V gene.

This clonotype was recorded a few times. The rearrangement uses TRBV3-1 and TRBJ2-1; possibly TRBD1 for D (6 bases). The CDR3 has 15 amino acids. Deletions cut 5 bases from V and 8 bases from J, with 19 bases between. Germline lookup yields CDR1 LGHDT and CDR2 YNNKEL (reference sequence). Written as DNA, the CDR3 is TGTGCCAGCAGCATCCTTTCAGGGGTCAGGGATGAGCAGTTCTTC. Amino acids: CASSILSGVRDEQFF.

This chain uses TRBV2 with TRBJ2-5, with D possibly matching TRBD1 (5 bases). Looked up from germline, CDR1 is SNHLY and CDR2 is FYNNEI. With 10 bases removed from V and 1 base from J, the gap between germline ends came to 13 bases. The CDR3 totals 13 residues. CDR3: CAIRDSLQETQYF. CDR3 DNA sequence: TGTGCCATCAGAGACAGTCTCCAAGAGACCCAGTACTTC.

The rearrangement joins TRBV10-3 to TRBJ2-1, with D perhaps TRBD2 (6 bases). With 6 bases removed from V and 4 bases from J, the gap between germline ends came to 19 bases. CDR3 size: 16 residues. Germline V gives CDR1 ENHRY, CDR2 SYGVKD. The CDR3 region has the DNA TGTGCCATCAGCCGAGATTCGGCGGGGAAATACAATGAGCAGTTCTTC. Translating it yields CAISRDSAGKYNEQFF.

Many counts were recorded for this clonotype. V gene TRBV3-1 combines with J gene TRBJ2-4, with TRBD1 as a possible D gene (5 bases). The V end lost 3 bases, the J end lost 8 bases, and 8 bases lay between the germline ends. This CDR3 spans 12 amino acids. The germline V gene encodes CDR1 LGHDT and CDR2 YNNKEL (reference sequence). The CDR3 DNA reads TGTGCCAGCAGCCAGCAGGGTGACATTCAGTACTTC. Translating gives CASSQQGDIQYF. Full variable domain (remainder filled in from reference TRBV3-1 and TRBJ2-4): DTAVSQTPKYLVTQMGNDKSIKCEQNLGHDTMYWYKQDSKKFLKIMFSYNNKELIINETVPNRFSPKSPDKAHLNLHINSLELGDSAVYFCASSQQGDIQYFGAGTRLSVL.

This clonotype was seen more than once but under ten times. The chain uses TRBV28 and TRBJ2-7; 9 positions match TRBD1. With V trimmed by 3 bases and J by 3 bases, 6 bases remained unmatched. The CDR3 runs to 15 residues. Per the germline V gene, CDR1 is MDHEN and CDR2 is SYDVKM. CDR3 nucleotides: TGTGCCAGCAGTTTCGGGACAGGGAAGAACTACGAGCAGTACTTC. It specifies CASSFGTGKNYEQYF.

This clonotype has just a few counts. The chain joins TRBV7-6 to TRBJ2-5, with TRBD2 as a possible D gene (6 bases). V lost 3 bases, J lost 5 bases, and 16 bases lay in between. This CDR3 is 15 amino acids long. Germline assignment: CDR1 SGHVS and CDR2 FNYEAQ. The CDR3 protein is CASSFPAGLTETQYF. CDR3 bases: TGTGCCAGCAGCTTCCCCGCGGGGTTAACGGAGACCCAGTACTTC.

In regard to this clonotype: One junction end disagrees with the germline gene, perhaps due to a read error. V gene TRBV10-3 combines with J gene TRBJ2-3; 9 bases match TRBD2. The CDR3 covers 17 residues. CDR1 and CDR2 (germline): ENHRY, SYGVKD. This CDR3 is CAISDPVREGSTDTKYF. CDR3 DNA: TGTGCCATCAGTGATCCGGTGCGGGAGGGAAGCACAGATACGAAGTATTTT.

The CDR3 protein is CSVPVRTDITNYGYTF. The CDR3 DNA follows: TGCAGCGTTCCCGTCCGAACGGATATTACTAACTATGGCTACACCTTC. The genes are TRBV29-1 and TRBJ1-2; no reliable D call. Looked up from germline, CDR1 is SQVTM and CDR2 is ANQGSEA. Trimming stripped 5 bases from V and 0 bases from J, with 19 bases between. The CDR3 contains 16 residues.

The chain combines TRBV20-1 with TRBJ2-7; D is perhaps TRBD1 or TRBD2 (5 bases each). The germline CDR1 and CDR2 sequences are DFQATT and SNEGSKA (reference sequence). The length of the CDR3 is 14 residues. V was clipped by 0 bases and J by 4 bases, with 13 bases between them. The CDR3 sequence: CSARDRWDGYEQYF. The CDR3 region has the DNA TGCAGTGCTAGAGATCGATGGGACGGATACGAGCAGTACTTC.

This clonotype was picked up a small number of times. The germline gene is not matched at one end of the junction; a read error may be the cause. This chain uses TRBV7-7 with TRBJ2-7; 10 bases fit TRBD1. Germline assignment: CDR1 SSHAT and CDR2 FNYEAQ (reference sequence). CDR3 length: 17 residues. The DNA for the CDR3 is TGTGCTAGCAGCTTAGTACGGGGGACAGGGGACTCCTACGAGCAGTACTTC. Amino acids: CASSLVRGTGDSYEQYF.

This clonotype was counted ten times or more. The chain combines TRBV10-3 with TRBJ2-1, with 11 bases lining up with TRBD2. Unmatched junction bases numbered 4, after V lost 0 bases and J lost 3 bases. The CDR3 runs to 17 residues. CDR1 is ENHRY and CDR2 is SYGVKD in the germline V gene. The CDR3 DNA reads as TGTGCCATCAGTGAGTCGAGGACTAGCGGGCGCTACAATGAGCAGTTCTTC. Its translation: CAISESRTSGRYNEQFF.

Turning to this clonotype: This sequence may be a read error, since a much larger clone differs from it by one base. The chain carries TRBV4-3 and TRBJ2-7; D ambiguous. The germline V gene has CDR1 LGHNA and CDR2 YSLEER. Trimming left V 5 bases short and J 3 bases short, with 14 bases between. The CDR3 has 14 amino acids. CDR3 protein: CASSENRDGYEQYF. The CDR3, as DNA: TGCGCCAGCAGCGAGAACAGAGACGGCTACGAGCAGTACTTC.

Many counts were recorded for this clonotype. This sequence joins TRBV20-1 and TRBJ1-2, with no clear D. This CDR3 is built from 13 residues. Trimming left V 3 bases short and J 4 bases short, with 12 bases between. The V gene's germline CDR1 is DFQATT and CDR2 SNEGSKA (reference sequence). The CDR3 sequence: CSASSASVYGYTF. For the CDR3, the DNA is TGCAGTGCTAGCTCAGCTTCTGTCTATGGCTACACCTTC.

The chain couples TRBV4-2 to TRBJ2-3; the match to TRBD2 covers 7 bases. V shed 0 bases, J shed 3 bases, and the junction held 12 bases outside the gene matches. The CDR3 covers 18 residues. Germline CDR1 LGHNA, CDR2 YNFKEQ. DNA for the CDR3: TGTGCCAGCAGCCAAGATGGTGTCATGGCGGGAGCAACAGATACGCAGTATTTT. Protein product: CASSQDGVMAGATDTQYF.

The CDR3 bases are TGTGCCAGCAGCCCGGGACAGGGGGAGCAGTACTTC. This sequence encodes CASSPGQGEQYF. The chain is built from TRBV2 and TRBJ2-7; the match to TRBD1 covers 10 bases. The CDR3 consists of 12 residues. Germline V gene lookup returns CDR1 SNHLY and CDR2 FYNNEI. V lost 6 bases and J lost 7; bases outside the gene matches: 3.

The rearrangement uses TRBV11-2 and TRBJ1-1, with D perhaps matching TRBD1 (5 bases). V was pared by 1 base and J by 8 bases, with 20 bases between. Germline V gene sequence: CDR1 SGHAT, CDR2 FQNNGV. The CDR3 loop spans 16 amino acids. CDR3 in amino acids: CASSLVRQGVHLEAFF. The DNA of the CDR3 is TGTGCCAGCAGCTTAGTACGCCAGGGAGTTCACTTAGAAGCTTTCTTT.

This clonotype occurred many times. V gene TRBV28 combines with J gene TRBJ2-5; 7 bases line up with TRBD1. Germline V gives CDR1 MDHEN, CDR2 SYDVKM. After removal of 5 bases from V and 2 bases from J, the junction contained 14 bases not matched to a gene. The CDR3 has 17 amino acids. Here the CDR3 reads CASSAINRGSGQETQYF. CDR3 sequence (DNA): TGTGCCAGCAGTGCAATCAACAGGGGAAGTGGGCAAGAGACCCAGTACTTC.

The table lists this clonotype with many counts. The V gene is TRBV15, the J gene TRBJ1-1; D possibly corresponds to TRBD1 (5 bases). CDR3 length: 14 residues. Germline CDR1 LNHNV, CDR2 YYDKDF (reference sequence). V gave up 0 bases and J gave up 5 bases, with 10 bases separating them. In DNA, the CDR3 is TGTGCCACCAGCAGAGATGGGGGGGTAACTGAAGCTTTCTTT. It yields the protein CATSRDGGVTEAFF.

In this sample, this clonotype turned up many times. This chain links TRBV29-1 with TRBJ1-2, with a tentative D call TRBD1 (6 bases). V was shortened by 4 bases and J by 4 bases, with 13 bases between the two germline ends. The germline gives CDR1 SQVTM, CDR2 ANQGSEA. The CDR3 has 13 residues. DNA for the CDR3: TGCAGCGTTGTATATCAGGGGTTCTATGGCTACACCTTC. Its protein product is CSVVYQGFYGYTF.

This sequence joins TRBV12-3 or TRBV12-4 and TRBJ1-1; 9 bases map to TRBD1. Germline trimming cut 1 base from V and 10 bases from J; bases unmatched to any gene: 13. This CDR3 region has 16 residues. The CDR3, as DNA: TGTGCCAGCAGTTTAGTGATACAGGGGGCTTTCAGTGGAGCTTTCTTT. Protein product: CASSLVIQGAFSGAFF.

This clonotype was observed a few times. V usage is TRBV13 and J usage is TRBJ2-7, with D hard to call. The CDR3 is 14 amino acids. Germline assignment: CDR1 PRHDT and CDR2 FYEKMQ (reference sequence). The germline V and J ends were trimmed by 5 bases and 0 bases, with 11 bases remaining between them. The CDR3 reads CASSPPRHSYEQYF. CDR3 bases: TGTGCCAGCAGCCCGCCAAGACACTCCTACGAGCAGTACTTC. Supplemented by reference TRBV13 and TRBJ2-7, the full variable domain reads AAGVIQSPRHLIKEKRETATLKCYPIPRHDTVYWYQQGPGQDPQFLISFYEKMQSDKGSIPDRFSAQQFSDYHSELNMSSLELGDSALYFCASSPPRHSYEQYFGPGTRLTVT.

This clonotype turned up a few times. This rearrangement joins TRBV4-1 to TRBJ2-7; 7 bases map to TRBD1. This CDR3 region has 17 residues. Germline lookup yields CDR1 MGHRA and CDR2 YSYEKL. The V and J ends lost 1 base and 1 base, in that order; junction bases with no gene match: 10. CDR3: CASSQGRQGGLSYEQYF. The CDR3 nucleotides are TGCGCCAGCAGCCAAGGACGACAGGGCGGCCTTTCCTACGAGCAGTACTTC.

This clonotype was counted at least ten times. The chain uses TRBV18 and TRBJ2-2, with D possibly TRBD1 on 5 matching bases. Germline V gives CDR1 KGHSH, CDR2 LQKENI. V lost 7 bases, J lost 3 bases, and 18 bases lay in between. CDR3 length: 16 residues. The CDR3 DNA is TGTGCCAGCTTTCTTCAGGGAAGAGCCCACACCGGGGAGCTGTTTTTT. As protein: CASFLQGRAHTGELFF. Full variable domain (rest looked up from reference TRBV18 and TRBJ2-2): NAGVMQNPRHLVRRRGQEARLRCSPMKGHSHVYWYRQLPEEGLKFMVYLQKENIIDESGMPKERFSAEFPKEGPSILRIQQVVRGDSAAYFCASFLQGRAHTGELFFGEGSRLTVL.

V and J are TRBV7-9 and TRBJ2-1; D might be TRBD1 or TRBD2, each matching 5 bases. This CDR3 has 14 residues. Germline V gene lookup returns CDR1 SEHNR and CDR2 FQNEAQ (reference sequence). With 3 bases removed from V and 5 bases from J, the gap between germline ends came to 11 bases. This CDR3 reads CASSFPGPHNEQFF. The CDR3 DNA reads TGTGCCAGCAGCTTTCCGGGACCACACAATGAGCAGTTCTTC. The entire variable domain, with the rest obtained from reference TRBV7-9 and TRBJ2-1, is as follows: DTGVSQNPRHKITKRGQNVTFRCDPISEHNRLYWYRQTLGQGPEFLTYFQNEAQLEKSRLLSDRFSAERPKGSFSTLEIQRTEQGDSAMYLCASSFPGPHNEQFFGPGTRLTVL.